The present TCR beta chain was sequenced within a study of cytomegalovirus exposure and HLA in healthy donors. General study results and limits: Later on, an analysis showed TCR association rates differing by HLA locus, with DRB1 the most and HLA-C the fewest. Certain indistinguishable V segments, among them TRBV6-2 and TRBV6-3, were excluded. Sequencing likely generated an artifact that appeared as a cluster of highly shared sequence variants. Several top significant clusters appeared, in a later analysis, to be linked to common viral pathogens.

In the PCR, 60 Vbeta and 13 Jbeta primers were used. Profiled with immunoSEQ multiplex PCR; TCRdb holds only in-frame clones, not every one. The sample records 200,000 or so clones, approximately 80% being singletons. This clone was detected once. Its antigen remains unknown. The V end lost 8 bases, the J end lost 6 bases, and 9 bases lay between the germline ends. This CDR3 has 11 residues. CDR1 is SGHAT, CDR2 FQNNGV, per germline. This chain uses TRBV11-2 with TRBJ2-3; D is unclear. This TCR was recovered from a boy under 10 years old in good health and CMV-seronegative. The specimen sequenced was PBMCs. CDR3 sequence reads: CASANWDTQYF. The DNA of the CDR3 is TGTGCCAGCGCAAACTGGGATACGCAGTATTTT.